Listed below are T cell receptor beta chains from one sample, sequenced in a study of cytomegalovirus exposure and HLA in healthy donors. TCRdb's copy holds only in-frame clones and misses some; the assay was immunoSEQ multiplex PCR. Here the sample spans about 140,000 clones, approximately 82% being singletons. The sequenced material came from PBMCs. All receptors derive from a young man in good health and CMV-seropositive. Both conserved end residues are part of each CDR3. Fields, in order: CDR3 length, clone size, V gene, J gene, D gene, CDR3 protein, CDR3 DNA. The D gene is left open where the match is weak. For some rows the clone size is stated as once, few or many, or as a class when expanded; others skip it.

length: 16; size: .; V: TRBV5-6; J: TRBJ2-3; D: TRBD2; CDR3: CASSLGPGLATDTQYF; DNA: TGTGCCAGCAGCTTGGGACCGGGACTAGCAACAGATACGCAGTATTTT
length: 18; size: .; V: TRBV5-6; J: TRBJ2-3; D: TRBD2; CDR3: CASSLVRLAGEITDTQYF; DNA: TGTGCCAGCAGCTTGGTGAGACTAGCGGGTGAAATCACAGATACGCAGTATTTT
length: 20; size: .; V: TRBV5-1; J: TRBJ2-3; D: TRBD2; CDR3: CASSPTEGIRLAGGADTQYF; DNA: TGCGCCAGCAGCCCGACCGAGGGTATTAGACTAGCGGGAGGCGCAGATACGCAGTATTTT
length: 15; size: .; V: TRBV1; J: TRBJ2-2; D: .; CDR3: CTSPWDRGDTGELFF; DNA: TGCACCAGCCCCTGGGACAGGGGTGACACCGGGGAGCTGTTTTTT
length: 12; size: .; V: TRBV18; J: TRBJ2-7; D: .; CDR3: CASSPPTGEQYF; DNA: TGTGCCAGCTCACCACCCACGGGGGAGCAGTACTTC
length: 17; size: .; V: TRBV5-1; J: TRBJ2-1; D: TRBD2; CDR3: CASSLLGERGSYNEQFF; DNA: TGCGCCAGCAGCTTATTGGGTGAGCGGGGGTCCTACAATGAGCAGTTCTTC
length: 19; size: .; V: TRBV11-2; J: TRBJ1-6; D: TRBD1; CDR3: CASSLGISDRGAYNSPLHF; DNA: TGTGCCAGCAGCTTAGGTATTAGTGACAGGGGCGCCTATAATTCACCCCTCCACTTT
length: 15; size: .; V: TRBV5-4; J: TRBJ2-3; D: .; CDR3: CASSRLTGSTDTQYF; DNA: TGTGCCAGCAGCCGACTGACTGGAAGCACAGATACGCAGTATTTT
length: 11; size: .; V: TRBV5-1; J: TRBJ2-7; D: .; CDR3: CASSFRGEQYF; DNA: TGCGCCAGCAGCTTTCGAGGGGAGCAGTACTTC
length: 16; size: .; V: TRBV23-1; J: TRBJ2-3; D: .; CDR3: CASSQLDSSSTDTQYF; DNA: TGCGCCAGCAGTCAACTGGACAGTTCTAGCACAGATACGCAGTATTTT
length: 13; size: .; V: TRBV7-6; J: TRBJ1-1; D: .; CDR3: CASSFSGNTEAFF; DNA: TGTGCCAGCAGCTTTTCGGGGAACACTGAAGCTTTCTTT
length: 18; size: .; V: TRBV5-1; J: TRBJ2-2; D: TRBD1; CDR3: CASIYQPGQGVDTGELFF; DNA: TGCGCCAGCATCTATCAACCGGGACAGGGGGTCGACACCGGGGAGCTGTTTTTT
length: 12; size: .; V: TRBV1; J: TRBJ2-5; D: .; CDR3: CTSSQHEGPQYF; DNA: TGCACCAGCAGCCAGCACGAGGGTCCCCAGTACTTC
length: 12; size: .; V: TRBV28; J: TRBJ2-7; D: TRBD2; CDR3: CASSLAGVEQYF; DNA: TGTGCCAGCAGTTTGGCGGGAGTGGAGCAGTACTTC
length: 17; size: few; V: TRBV19; J: TRBJ1-5; D: TRBD1; CDR3: CASAQVGGQGNNQPQHF; DNA: TGTGCCAGTGCGCAAGTAGGAGGACAGGGCAACAATCAGCCCCAGCATTTT
length: 11; size: few; V: TRBV29-1; J: TRBJ1-1; D: .; CDR3: CSVSGYTEAFF; DNA: TGCAGCGTCTCAGGGTACACTGAAGCTTTCTTT
length: 16; size: .; V: TRBV28; J: TRBJ1-6; D: .; CDR3: CASSPSGWSYNSPLHF; DNA: TGTGCCAGCAGCCCTTCGGGGTGGTCCTATAATTCACCCCTCCACTTT
length: 13; size: .; V: TRBV28; J: TRBJ2-7; D: .; CDR3: CATSDSPSYEQYF; DNA: TGTGCCACCTCGGACTCTCCTTCCTACGAGCAGTACTTC
length: 15; size: once; V: TRBV5-4; J: TRBJ1-4; D: .; CDR3: CASSLGQRPNEKLFF; DNA: TGTGCCAGCAGCTTGGGGCAGCGCCCTAATGAAAAACTGTTTTTT
length: 14; size: few; V: TRBV30; J: TRBJ2-1; D: .; CDR3: CACRSTISYNEQFF; DNA: TGTGCCTGCAGGTCCACGATTTCCTACAATGAGCAGTTCTTC
length: 15; size: .; V: TRBV6-5; J: TRBJ2-3; D: TRBD1; CDR3: CASSFTGQGPDTQYF; DNA: TGTGCCAGCAGTTTTACGGGACAGGGCCCAGATACGCAGTATTTT
length: 14; size: .; V: TRBV19; J: TRBJ1-1; D: TRBD1; CDR3: CASRDRGGENEAFF; DNA: TGTGCCAGTCGGGACAGGGGAGGAGAAAATGAAGCTTTCTTT
length: 14; size: once; V: TRBV7-3; J: TRBJ2-7; D: TRBD2; CDR3: CASSSSGSIYEQYF; DNA: TGTGCCAGCAGCTCGAGCGGGAGCATCTACGAGCAGTACTTC
length: 18; size: .; V: TRBV2; J: TRBJ2-1; D: TRBD1; CDR3: CASSATRGTGAQVNEQFF; DNA: TGTGCCAGCAGTGCTACTAGGGGGACAGGGGCCCAGGTCAATGAGCAGTTCTTC
length: 15; size: .; V: TRBV18; J: TRBJ2-7; D: TRBD1; CDR3: CASSPGTAASYEQYF; DNA: TGTGCCAGCTCACCGGGGACAGCGGCGTCCTACGAGCAGTACTTC
length: 18; size: .; V: TRBV9; J: TRBJ2-1; D: TRBD2; CDR3: CASSVASLAGVSYNEQFF; DNA: TGTGCCAGCAGCGTAGCGTCGCTAGCGGGAGTTAGCTACAATGAGCAGTTCTTC
length: 14; size: .; V: TRBV30; J: TRBJ1-5; D: .; CDR3: CAWSVEGGDQPQHF; DNA: TGTGCCTGGAGTGTAGAAGGCGGGGATCAGCCCCAGCATTTT
length: 14; size: few; V: TRBV6-5; J: TRBJ1-1; D: .; CDR3: CASSYRREGAEAFF; DNA: TGTGCCAGCAGTTACCGCAGGGAAGGGGCTGAAGCTTTCTTT
length: 13; size: few; V: TRBV29-1; J: TRBJ2-5; D: TRBD1; CDR3: CSASRDSQETQYF; DNA: TGCAGCGCCTCCAGGGACAGCCAAGAGACCCAGTACTTC
length: 18; size: .; V: TRBV6-7; J: TRBJ1-2; D: TRBD1; CDR3: CASSYSRDRGRKGYGYTF; DNA: TGTGCCAGCAGTTACTCGCGGGACAGGGGGCGTAAAGGCTATGGCTACACCTTC
length: 14; size: .; V: TRBV5-4; J: TRBJ1-6; D: .; CDR3: CASSLDQYNSPLHF; DNA: TGTGCCAGCAGCTTGGATCAGTATAATTCACCCCTCCACTTT
length: 15; size: .; V: TRBV15; J: TRBJ2-1; D: TRBD2; CDR3: CATSMTSGRTNEQFF; DNA: TGTGCCACCAGCATGACTAGCGGGAGAACGAATGAGCAGTTCTTC
length: 16; size: .; V: TRBV5-4; J: TRBJ2-5; D: TRBD1; CDR3: CASSFRQGAGQETQYF; DNA: TGTGCCAGCAGCTTTCGACAGGGGGCAGGACAAGAGACCCAGTACTTC
length: 14; size: .; V: TRBV11-2; J: TRBJ2-2; D: TRBD2; CDR3: CASSQGTSSGELFF; DNA: TGTGCCAGCAGCCAAGGGACTAGTTCCGGGGAGCTGTTTTTT
length: 15; size: few; V: TRBV25-1; J: TRBJ1-6; D: .; CDR3: CASSDSQGWNSPLHF; DNA: TGTGCCAGCAGTGATAGCCAGGGGTGGAATTCACCCCTCCACTTT
length: 15; size: .; V: TRBV7-9; J: TRBJ1-4; D: TRBD1; CDR3: CASSLVGDSEEKLFF; DNA: TGTGCCAGCAGCTTAGTAGGGGACAGCGAGGAAAAACTGTTTTTT
length: 13; size: .; V: TRBV7-9; J: TRBJ2-7; D: .; CDR3: CASSSRGPYEQYF; DNA: TGTGCCAGCAGCTCCAGGGGACCCTACGAGCAGTACTTC
length: 16; size: .; V: TRBV28; J: TRBJ2-6; D: .; CDR3: CASSSRTGSGANVLTF; DNA: TGTGCCAGCAGTTCACGGACGGGGTCTGGGGCCAACGTCCTGACTTTC
length: 14; size: .; V: TRBV5-1; J: TRBJ2-1; D: TRBD1; CDR3: CASSYDRDYNEQFF; DNA: TGCGCCAGCAGCTACGACAGGGACTACAATGAGCAGTTCTTC
length: 15; size: once; V: TRBV27; J: TRBJ2-1; D: .; CDR3: CASSFGGGAAYEQFF; DNA: TGTGCCAGCAGTTTTGGAGGGGGCGCTGCCTATGAGCAGTTCTTC
length: 15; size: .; V: TRBV19; J: TRBJ2-3; D: TRBD1; CDR3: CASSARDRVTDTQYF; DNA: TGTGCCAGTAGTGCTCGGGACAGGGTGACAGATACGCAGTATTTT
length: 16; size: .; V: TRBV7-9; J: TRBJ2-7; D: .; CDR3: CASSLVVGGSSYEQYF; DNA: TGTGCCAGCAGCTTAGTCGTTGGGGGGAGCTCCTACGAGCAGTACTTC
length: 15; size: .; V: TRBV5-8; J: TRBJ1-5; D: .; CDR3: CASSLGTGRDQPQHF; DNA: TGTGCCAGCAGCTTGGGTACAGGGAGGGATCAGCCCCAGCATTTT
length: 15; size: .; V: TRBV27; J: TRBJ2-5; D: .; CDR3: CASSLAPWHQETQYF; DNA: TGTGCCAGCAGTCTAGCCCCCTGGCACCAAGAGACCCAGTACTTC
length: 13; size: .; V: TRBV6-5; J: TRBJ2-5; D: .; CDR3: CASSSSGLETQYF; DNA: TGTGCCAGCAGTTCCTCGGGACTAGAGACCCAGTACTTC
length: 11; size: .; V: TRBV6-1; J: TRBJ1-6; D: .; CDR3: CASQENSPLHF; DNA: TGTGCCAGCCAGGAAAATTCACCCCTCCACTTT
length: 16; size: .; V: TRBV7-8; J: TRBJ2-5; D: TRBD2; CDR3: CASSLSGTTLQETQYF; DNA: TGTGCCAGCAGCTTATCGGGGACTACTCTTCAAGAGACCCAGTACTTC
length: 14; size: .; V: TRBV9; J: TRBJ1-2; D: TRBD1; CDR3: CASSGGGTGEGYTF; DNA: TGTGCCAGCAGCGGCGGAGGGACAGGGGAAGGCTACACCTTC
length: 14; size: .; V: TRBV9; J: TRBJ2-7; D: TRBD1; CDR3: CASSVRGQGDEQYF; DNA: TGTGCCAGCAGCGTAAGAGGTCAGGGGGACGAGCAGTACTTC
length: 14; size: .; V: TRBV7-7; J: TRBJ2-2; D: .; CDR3: CASSFGRGTGELFF; DNA: TGTGCTAGCAGCTTTGGACGGGGTACCGGGGAGCTGTTTTTT